Below, one T cell receptor (beta chain) is given with its context. Which antigen it targets is not known. No base quality values were provided; no much bigger clone lies one nucleotide off. The data were obtained in a study of lymphopenia after photon versus proton radiotherapy (dated by TCRdb to between 2018 and 2021). Concerning the study at large: Photon and proton radiation therapy were compared by the study for their immunological effects in patients with gastrointestinal tumors who developed high-grade lymphopenia. The roughly 21 patients in the cohort had gastrointestinal tumors, were treated with either photon or proton therapy, and subsequently developed lymphopenia. The goal of the study was to characterize the differences between the two radiation modalities in how they affect the immune system. Study-wide findings and limitations: Proton-treated patients stayed relatively stable during treatment, while photon-treated patients lost naive T cells and TCR diversity and gained effector/memory populations. Across the cohort, an inverse correlation was found between a larger post-nadir drop in TCR diversity and overall survival time among patients who died. After the lymphocyte count nadir, oligoclonal expansion, especially of CD8+ Temra cells, was observed in photon-treated repertoires, and the drop in diversity was driven by this expansion. The survival association was examined only in patients who died, and the authors described better survival with proton therapy as a possibility, not as a demonstrated result.

Receptor amplification or capture employed the immunoSEQ multiplex PCR assay. T cell repertoires were profiled with deep sequencing of rearranged TCR beta loci together with multiparametric flow cytometry. This immuneACCESS table, as held by TCRdb, lists in-frame sequences with V and J called but not all clones. Of the missing ones, under half trace to an unresolved V gene in checked studies; the others have no known cause. In all, the sample holds about 30,000 clones, and roughly 89% of those were seen once. In total, the top ten clones hold around 47% of the sample. V is reduced by 5 bases and J by 4 bases, leaving a spacing of 15 bases between them. The CDR3 contains 14 residues, cysteine and phenylalanine counted. Solely the CDR3 DNA is kept, with 42 bases framed from the first base. Looking up the germline V gene yields CDR1 SGHDT and CDR2 YYEEEE.

This sequence uses TRBV5-6 and TRBJ1-2; TRBD1 could be the D gene, as 5 bases match. This sequence originates from an older woman with cholangiocarcinoma. Some clones in this sample may be carry-over from other donors' samples. The material sequenced was peripheral blood, taken from a patient treated with proton-based radiotherapy. The nucleotide sequence reads TGTGCCAGCAGGGAACTTGGTGGGGGCTATGGCTACACCTTC. Its coded protein is CASRELGGGYGYTF. Full variable domain (CDR3 extended with the reference TRBV5-6 and TRBJ1-2 proteins): DAGVTQSPTHLIKTRGQQVTLRCSPKSGHDTVSWYQQALGQGPQFIFQYYEEEERQRGNFPDRFSGHQFPNYSSELNVNALLLGDSALYLCASRELGGGYGYTFGSGTRLTVV.